This T cell receptor beta chain originates from a study of chemoradiotherapy in HPV16-positive cancers (dated by TCRdb to between 2022 and 2023). Context from the whole study: Using functional T-cell assays on cells from a couple of HPV16-positive patients, the researchers defined candidate HPV-specific T-cell clones and common TCR motifs. Whether T-cell immunity against the HPV oncoproteins E6 and E7 changes during chemoradiotherapy and whether survival is affected by this immunity were examined in the study. The candidate HPV-specific TCRs and motifs were subsequently tracked in TCR repertoires obtained from roughly 78 patients with HPV-related cancers. On the study overall, not on this receptor specifically: Expansion of candidate HPV-specific clones and E7-related TCR motifs was observed in the tumor microenvironment during treatment, whereas no such expansion was observed for non-HPV-specific T cells. Improved recurrence-free survival in HPV16-positive patients was associated with expansion of HPV-responsive T cells during chemoradiotherapy. Only a couple of HPV16-positive patients were used to derive the functional definition of HPV-specific T cells, and the survival association was reported for HPV16-positive patients.

Repertoires were sampled repeatedly over the course of chemoradiotherapy, so clonal expansion could be followed in the tumor microenvironment. According to the germline V gene, CDR1 reads MNHEY and CDR2 reads SVGAGI. From its cysteine to its phenylalanine, the CDR3 spans 11 amino acids. Only the CDR3 DNA stays, 33 bases, in frame from base 1. Trimming takes 6 bases from V and 2 bases from J, and the germline ends sit 4 bases apart. The library was made by the immunoSEQ multiplex PCR assay. Entries here come from immuneACCESS through TCRdb and include only in-frame sequences with V and J called. Some clones fail to appear in such tables; in the studies checked, an unresolved V gene covers under half of the shortfall, and the cause of the remainder is unknown. Here the sample has under 6,000 clones; 60% to 85% occur a single time. About 36% of the sample is in the top ten clones. In the case of this clone: What antigen it recognizes has not been identified. Base qualities are not provided; no much larger clone lies one nucleotide away.

The clonotype originates from a human donor with HPV-associated anogenital cancer. This sample was obtained from a patient who underwent chemoradiotherapy. The V and J segments used are TRBV6-5 and TRBJ2-5, with no reliable assignment of the D segment. The DNA reads TGTGCCAGCAGCACACAAGAGACCCAGTACTTC. This yields the protein CASSTQETQYF.